Detailed here is one TCR beta chain. The germline CDR1 and CDR2 sequences are SGHRS and YFSETQ. This CDR3 has 16 residues. Trimming cost V 4 bases and J 0 bases; bases outside gene matches: 6. These data belong to a study of blood T cell repertoires in COVID-19. Study information: Samples representing acute and convalescent COVID-19 were sourced from the United States, Italy and Spain. The analysed material was cDNA or gDNA that came from T cells, B-cell-depleted T cells, or PBMCs.

Authors' data handling: Estimates of nucleated cell counts were drawn from the amplification of reference gene primers. Profiling relied on immunoSEQ multiplex PCR, and the TCRdb table lists in-frame clones only, not all of them. The DNA was the basis for D and trimming; V, J and clone size are from that table. The top ten hold 40% to 45% of the sample, which has roughly 35,000 clones, approximately 89% seen once. The rearrangement links TRBV5-1 to TRBJ1-1; TRBD1 agrees at 10 bases. The sequenced sample was peripheral blood. The source is a human donor in a cohort sampled during active COVID-19. The DNA of the CDR3 is TGCGCCAGCAGCCAACGACAGGGGGCTTTGAACACTGAAGCTTTCTTT. Encoded protein: CASSQRQGALNTEAFF.